This T cell receptor beta chain was retrieved from a study of immune cell composition in non-small cell lung cancer. Libraries were prepared by immunoSEQ multiplex PCR; TCRdb keeps only in-frame clonotypes and omits some of them. The sample consists of more than 8,500 clones, around 67% of them appearing once. A note on this clone: Its target is unknown.

The normal lung sample lay at least 3 cm, and maximally far, from the tumour. CDR1 and CDR2 (germline): KGHSH, LQKENI. Trimming removed 6 bases from V and 2 bases from J; junction bases left unmatched: 11. The CDR3 contains 16 residues. Broader study findings: Roughly 75% of squamous and 30% to 35% of adenocarcinoma cases had tumour-associated clones >0.5%. Dominant in vivo tumour-associated clones were not shown to share tumour-reactive sequences.

This sequence was found in a human donor with non-small cell lung cancer. The gene calls are TRBV18 and TRBJ2-7; 9 nucleotides align to TRBD1. Sequencing used non-adjacent lung tissue. In nucleotides, the CDR3 is TGTGCCAGCTCCCTAGGGGGGACAGGGTCTACCTACGAGCAGTACTTC. Its protein is CASSLGGTGSTYEQYF.